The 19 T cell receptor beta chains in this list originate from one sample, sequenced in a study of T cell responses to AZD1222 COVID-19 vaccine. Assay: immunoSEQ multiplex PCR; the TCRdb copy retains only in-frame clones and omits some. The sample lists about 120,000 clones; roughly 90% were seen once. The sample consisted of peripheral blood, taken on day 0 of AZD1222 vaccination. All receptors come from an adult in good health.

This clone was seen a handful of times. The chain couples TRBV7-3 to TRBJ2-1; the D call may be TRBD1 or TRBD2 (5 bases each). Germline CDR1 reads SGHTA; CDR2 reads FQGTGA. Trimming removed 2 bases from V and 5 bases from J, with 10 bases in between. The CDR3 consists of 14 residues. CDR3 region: CASSLGGVHNEQFF. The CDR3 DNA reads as TGTGCCAGCAGCTTAGGGGGAGTGCACAATGAGCAGTTCTTC.

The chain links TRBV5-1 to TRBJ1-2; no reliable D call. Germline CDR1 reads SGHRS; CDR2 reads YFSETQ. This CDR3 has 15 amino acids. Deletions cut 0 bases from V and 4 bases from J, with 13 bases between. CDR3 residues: CASSLDELRGYGYTF. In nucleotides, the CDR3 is TGCGCCAGCAGCTTGGATGAGTTAAGAGGCTATGGCTACACCTTC.

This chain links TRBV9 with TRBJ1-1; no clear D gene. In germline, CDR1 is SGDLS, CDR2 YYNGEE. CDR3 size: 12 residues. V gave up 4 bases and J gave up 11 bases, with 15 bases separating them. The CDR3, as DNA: TGTGCCAGCAGCCAACAAACGGGTGCGGCTTTCTTT. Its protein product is CASSQQTGAAFF.

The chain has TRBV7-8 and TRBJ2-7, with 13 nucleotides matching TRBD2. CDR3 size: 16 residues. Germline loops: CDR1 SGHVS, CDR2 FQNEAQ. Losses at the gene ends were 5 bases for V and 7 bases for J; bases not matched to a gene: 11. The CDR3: CASSQTSGGAAREQYF. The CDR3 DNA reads TGTGCCAGCAGCCAAACTAGCGGGGGGGCGGCAAGGGAGCAGTACTTC.

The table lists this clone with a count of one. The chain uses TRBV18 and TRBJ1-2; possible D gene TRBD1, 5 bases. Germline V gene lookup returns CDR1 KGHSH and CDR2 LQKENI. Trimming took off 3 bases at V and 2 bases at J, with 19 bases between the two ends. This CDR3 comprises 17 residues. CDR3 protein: CASSPIPPTAVNYGYTF. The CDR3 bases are TGTGCCAGCTCACCGATTCCCCCGACAGCGGTCAACTATGGCTACACCTTC.

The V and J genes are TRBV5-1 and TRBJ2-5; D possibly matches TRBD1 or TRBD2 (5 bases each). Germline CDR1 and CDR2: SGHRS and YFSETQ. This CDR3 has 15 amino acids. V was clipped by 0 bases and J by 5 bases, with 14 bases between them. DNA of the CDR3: TGCGCCAGCAGCTTGGGCCCCCATGGGACGGAGACCCAGTACTTC. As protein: CASSLGPHGTETQYF.

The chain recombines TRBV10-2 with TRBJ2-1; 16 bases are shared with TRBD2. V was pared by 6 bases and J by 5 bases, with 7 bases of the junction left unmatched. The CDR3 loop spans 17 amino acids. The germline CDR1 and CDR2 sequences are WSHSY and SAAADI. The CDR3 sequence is CASRGLAGGPTHNEQFF. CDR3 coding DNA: TGCGCCAGCAGGGGACTAGCGGGGGGGCCTACCCACAATGAGCAGTTCTTC.

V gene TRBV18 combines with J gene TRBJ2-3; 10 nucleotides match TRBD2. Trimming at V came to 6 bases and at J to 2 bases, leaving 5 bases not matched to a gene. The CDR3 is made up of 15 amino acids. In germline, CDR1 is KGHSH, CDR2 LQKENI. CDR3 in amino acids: CASSRTSGPTDTQYF. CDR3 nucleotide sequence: TGTGCCAGCTCGCGGACTAGCGGACCCACAGATACGCAGTATTTT.

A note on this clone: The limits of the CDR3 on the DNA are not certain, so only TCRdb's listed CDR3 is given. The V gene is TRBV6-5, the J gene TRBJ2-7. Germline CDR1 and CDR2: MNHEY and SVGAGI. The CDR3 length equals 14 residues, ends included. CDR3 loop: CASSSPLGMGEQYF.

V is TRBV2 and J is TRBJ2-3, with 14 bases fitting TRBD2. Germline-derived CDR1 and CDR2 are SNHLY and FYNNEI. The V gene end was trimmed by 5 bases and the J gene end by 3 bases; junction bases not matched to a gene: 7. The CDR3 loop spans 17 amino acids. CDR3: CASSPGLAGERTDTQYF. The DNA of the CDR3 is TGTGCCAGCAGTCCGGGACTAGCGGGGGAGAGAACAGATACGCAGTATTTT.

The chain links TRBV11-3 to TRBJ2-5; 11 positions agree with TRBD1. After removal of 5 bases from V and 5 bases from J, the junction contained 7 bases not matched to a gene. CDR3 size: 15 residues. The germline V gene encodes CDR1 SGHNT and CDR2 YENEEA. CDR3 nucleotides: TGTGCCAGCAGCGAGGGACAGGGGGTTTTTGAGACCCAGTACTTC. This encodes CASSEGQGVFETQYF.

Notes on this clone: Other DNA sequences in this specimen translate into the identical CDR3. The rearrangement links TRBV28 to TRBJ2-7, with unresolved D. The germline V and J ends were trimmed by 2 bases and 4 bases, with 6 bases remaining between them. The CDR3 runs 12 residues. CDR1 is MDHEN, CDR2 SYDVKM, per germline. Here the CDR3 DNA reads TGTGCCAGCAGTTTAGTGGGGTACGAGCAGTACTTC. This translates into CASSLVGYEQYF.

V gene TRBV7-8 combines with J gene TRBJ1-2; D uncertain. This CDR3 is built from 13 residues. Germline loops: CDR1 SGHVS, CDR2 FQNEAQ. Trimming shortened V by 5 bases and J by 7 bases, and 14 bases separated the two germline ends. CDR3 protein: CASSPQHSSGYTF. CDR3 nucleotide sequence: TGTGCCAGCAGCCCGCAACACAGTTCTGGCTACACCTTC.

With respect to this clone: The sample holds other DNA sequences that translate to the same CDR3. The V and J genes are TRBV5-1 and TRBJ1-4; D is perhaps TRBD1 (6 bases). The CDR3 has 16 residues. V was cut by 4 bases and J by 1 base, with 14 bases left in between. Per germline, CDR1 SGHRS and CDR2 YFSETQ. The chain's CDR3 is CASSRGQGQTNEKLFF. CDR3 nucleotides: TGCGCCAGCAGCCGAGGGCAGGGACAAACTAATGAAAAACTGTTTTTT.

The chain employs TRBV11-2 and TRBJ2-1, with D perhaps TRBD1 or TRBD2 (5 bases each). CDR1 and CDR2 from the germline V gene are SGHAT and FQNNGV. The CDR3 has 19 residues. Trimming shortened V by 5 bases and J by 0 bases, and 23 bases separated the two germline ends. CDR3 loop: CASSAKSGPRPRSYNEQFF. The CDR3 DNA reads TGTGCCAGCAGCGCGAAGTCGGGGCCTCGACCTCGCTCCTACAATGAGCAGTTCTTC.

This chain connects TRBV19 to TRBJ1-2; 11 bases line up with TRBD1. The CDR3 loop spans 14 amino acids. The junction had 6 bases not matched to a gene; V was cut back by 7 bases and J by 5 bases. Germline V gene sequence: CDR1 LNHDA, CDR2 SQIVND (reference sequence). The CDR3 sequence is CASIPGQGAYGYTF. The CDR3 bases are TGTGCCAGTATCCCAGGACAGGGGGCATATGGCTACACCTTC.

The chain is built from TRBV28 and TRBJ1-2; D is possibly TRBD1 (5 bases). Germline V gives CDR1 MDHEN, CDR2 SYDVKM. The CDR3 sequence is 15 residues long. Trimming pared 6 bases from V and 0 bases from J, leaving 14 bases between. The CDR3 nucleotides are TGTGCCAGCAGCCGCGCGGGGGGAACTAACTATGGCTACACCTTC. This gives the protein CASSRAGGTNYGYTF.

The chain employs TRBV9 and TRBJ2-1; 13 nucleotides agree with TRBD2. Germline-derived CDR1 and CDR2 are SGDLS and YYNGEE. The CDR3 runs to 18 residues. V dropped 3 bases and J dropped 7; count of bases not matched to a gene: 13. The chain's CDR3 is CASSDRLAGGPGRNEQFF. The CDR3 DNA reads TGTGCCAGCAGCGATCGACTAGCGGGGGGACCAGGTAGGAATGAGCAGTTCTTC.

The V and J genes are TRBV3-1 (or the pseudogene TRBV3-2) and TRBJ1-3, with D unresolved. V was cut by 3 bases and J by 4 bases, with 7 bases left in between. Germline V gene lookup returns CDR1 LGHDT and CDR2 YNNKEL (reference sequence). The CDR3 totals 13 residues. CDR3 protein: CASSHGGGNTIYF. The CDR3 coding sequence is TGTGCCAGCAGCCACGGTGGAGGAAACACCATATATTTT.